Shown below are 22 T cell receptor beta chains from a single sample sequenced in a study of blood T cell repertoires in COVID-19 (dated by TCRdb to about 2020). Libraries were constructed by the immunoSEQ multiplex PCR assay. Entries here come from immuneACCESS through TCRdb and include only in-frame sequences with V and J called. Some clones fail to appear in such tables; in the studies checked, an unresolved V gene covers under half of the shortfall, and the cause of the remainder is unknown. The sample table shows more than 95,000 clones, and more than 75% are seen once. The ten top clones hold about 27% of the sample. The sample consisted of peripheral blood. Source of these receptors: a man in his 60s with acute or convalescent COVID-19.

This chain uses TRBV18 with TRBJ1-5, with D unclear. V was pared by 3 bases and J by 6 bases, with 18 bases between. Germline CDR1 and CDR2: KGHSH and LQKENI. This CDR3 contains 16 residues. CDR3 sequence: CASSPSAVSNGQPQHF. CDR3 coding DNA: TGTGCCAGCTCACCGTCGGCGGTAAGCAACGGTCAGCCCCAGCATTTT.

In nucleotides, the CDR3 is TGTGCCAGCAGCCCAGGGACAGGGAGTGGGGCCAACGTCCTGACTTTC. Protein sequence: CASSPGTGSGANVLTF. This chain links TRBV11-2 with TRBJ2-6; 9 bases line up with TRBD1. CDR1 and CDR2 (germline): SGHAT, FQNNGV. With V trimmed by 5 bases and J by 3 bases, 5 bases remained unmatched. The CDR3 totals 16 residues. The full variable domain, with the rest looked up from reference TRBV11-2 and TRBJ2-6, is EAGVAQSPRYKIIEKRQSVAFWCNPISGHATLYWYQQILGQGPKLLIQFQNNGVVDDSQLPKDRFSAERLKGVDSTLKIQPAKLEDSAVYLCASSPGTGSGANVLTFGAGSRLTVL.

The rearrangement links TRBV19 to TRBJ1-2; D uncertain. Germline V gene lookup returns CDR1 LNHDA and CDR2 SQIVND (reference sequence). This CDR3 is built from 12 residues. The ends were cut back, 3 bases at V and 4 bases at J, with 6 bases in the middle. CDR3 nucleotides: TGTGCCAGTAGTATTCGGAGCTATGGCTACACCTTC. Translating it yields CASSIRSYGYTF.

This sequence joins TRBV3-1 (or the pseudogene TRBV3-2) and TRBJ1-5, with D maybe TRBD1 (6 bases). Germline V lookup: CDR1 LGHDT, CDR2 YNNKEL (reference sequence). The CDR3 extends over 17 amino acids. V lost 0 bases and J 4 bases, leaving 16 bases between the germline ends. The CDR3, as DNA: TGTGCCAGCAGCCAAGATCCCCCCGGGACACCTAATCAGCCCCAGCATTTT. Amino acids: CASSQDPPGTPNQPQHF.

The chain combines TRBV4-2 with TRBJ2-7; D is ambiguous. The V gene's germline CDR1 is LGHNA and CDR2 YNFKEQ. The CDR3 runs 16 residues. V lost 1 base and J 3 bases, leaving 16 bases between the germline ends. In nucleotides, the CDR3 is TGTGCCAGCAGCCAAGGGGTAGCCGGGTTGGACTACGAGCAGTACTTC. Translated, it gives CASSQGVAGLDYEQYF.

The CDR3 here is CASSQEAGLAGGRLFF. The DNA for the CDR3 is TGCGCCAGCAGCCAAGAAGCCGGGCTAGCGGGAGGGCGGCTGTTTTTT. The chain combines TRBV4-1 with TRBJ2-2; 12 bases match TRBD2. Germline V lookup: CDR1 MGHRA, CDR2 YSYEKL. This CDR3 has 16 amino acids. The V segment lost 0 bases and the J segment 13 bases; nucleotides outside the gene matches: 9.

The chain uses TRBV6-1 and TRBJ2-5; 7 bases align to TRBD1. Germline V CDR1 and CDR2: MNHNS, SASEGT. The CDR3 consists of 16 residues. V was clipped by 4 bases and J by 5 bases; unmatched bases: 13. CDR3 sequence reads: CASSVLPYRGQETQYF. In DNA, the CDR3 is TGTGCCAGCAGTGTTTTGCCGTATAGGGGGCAGGAGACCCAGTACTTC.

The V call is TRBV5-5, the J call TRBJ2-1; 8 nucleotides align to TRBD2. V gave up 4 bases and J gave up 6 bases; unmatched junction bases: 9. CDR3 length: 15 amino acids. Per germline, CDR1 SGHKS and CDR2 YYEKEE (reference sequence). The chain's CDR3 is CASSQQGLGVNEQFF. The CDR3, as DNA: TGTGCCAGCAGCCAGCAGGGACTAGGGGTCAATGAGCAGTTCTTC.

Here the CDR3 reads CASSQARNQPQHF. CDR3 DNA: TGTGCCAGCAGCCAAGCGAGGAATCAGCCCCAGCATTTT. The V gene is TRBV6-5, the J gene TRBJ1-5; no reliable D call. The CDR3 extends over 13 amino acids. V was pared by 6 bases and J by 4 bases, with 10 bases between. Germline CDR1 and CDR2: MNHEY and SVGAGI.

This sequence joins TRBV18 and TRBJ1-5; tentative D call: TRBD1 (6 bases). With 1 base removed from V and 5 bases from J, the gap between germline ends came to 15 bases. The CDR3 totals 16 residues. Germline V gene sequence: CDR1 KGHSH, CDR2 LQKENI. CDR3 bases: TGTGCCAGCTCACCACGAGGGTCAGGGGCGGATCAGCCCCAGCATTTT. This encodes CASSPRGSGADQPQHF.

This chain uses TRBV19 with TRBJ2-1; 7 nucleotides match TRBD2. The CDR3 runs to 17 residues. Germline trimming cut 4 bases from V and 2 bases from J; bases unmatched to any gene: 11. Germline V gives CDR1 LNHDA, CDR2 SQIVND (reference sequence). The CDR3, as DNA: TGTGCCAGTAGTAAGGGGCAGTTTGGGAGGGCCTACAATGAGCAGTTCTTC. Its protein product is CASSKGQFGRAYNEQFF.

The chain recombines TRBV5-1 with TRBJ2-2; the D gene is possibly TRBD1 (5 bases). Per the germline V gene, CDR1 is SGHRS and CDR2 is YFSETQ. The V end was cut by 0 bases, the J end by 2 bases, with 11 bases between. The CDR3 spans 16 residues. CDR3 sequence (DNA): TGCGCCAGCAGCTTGGCCGGACACCATAACACCGGGGAGCTGTTTTTT. It yields the protein CASSLAGHHNTGELFF.

The chain combines TRBV18 with TRBJ1-1, with TRBD1 matching over 9 bases. The CDR3 is 15 amino acids. Germline V CDR1 and CDR2: KGHSH, LQKENI. V dropped 2 bases and J dropped 7; count of bases not matched to a gene: 8. The CDR3 DNA reads TGTGCCAGCTCACCAGAACAGGGGGCGACTAATGAAGCTTTCTTT. Protein: CASSPEQGATNEAFF. Combining the CDR3 with reference TRBV18 and TRBJ1-1 gives the whole variable domain NAGVMQNPRHLVRRRGQEARLRCSPMKGHSHVYWYRQLPEEGLKFMVYLQKENIIDESGMPKERFSAEFPKEGPSILRIQQVVRGDSAAYFCASSPEQGATNEAFFGQGTRLTVV.

The J gene is TRBJ1-5, the V gene TRBV5-8, with D unclear. The CDR3 runs to 13 residues. Germline CDR1 SGHTS, CDR2 YDEGEE. V gave up 0 bases and J gave up 4 bases, with 5 bases separating them. The CDR3 loop reads CASSLVGNQPQHF. The CDR3 DNA is TGTGCCAGCAGCTTGGTCGGGAATCAGCCCCAGCATTTT.

The rearrangement joins TRBV19 to TRBJ2-1; TRBD2 agrees at 7 bases. This CDR3 has 14 amino acids. Losses at the gene ends were 8 bases for V and 5 bases for J; bases not matched to a gene: 9. The V gene's germline CDR1 is LNHDA and CDR2 SQIVND (reference sequence). For the CDR3, the DNA is TGTGCCAGTTCTTCCCTAGCGGTCGACAATGAGCAGTTCTTC. Amino acids: CASSSLAVDNEQFF.

This chain links TRBV9 with TRBJ2-5, with D hard to call. The CDR3 has 14 amino acids. Trimming stripped 0 bases from V and 2 bases from J, with 8 bases between. Germline V gene sequence: CDR1 SGDLS, CDR2 YYNGEE. DNA of the CDR3: TGTGCCAGCAGCGTAGGCCCCAGACAAGAGACCCAGTACTTC. Translating gives CASSVGPRQETQYF.

CDR3 amino acids: CASSIRDNAYEQYF. In DNA form, the CDR3 reads TGTGCCAGTAGTATCCGGGACAACGCCTACGAGCAGTACTTC. The chain employs TRBV19 and TRBJ2-7, with a weak D call TRBD1 (6 bases). Germline CDR1 is LNHDA and CDR2 is SQIVND (reference sequence). This CDR3 region has 14 residues. V was pared by 3 bases and J by 2 bases, with 11 bases between.

As concerns this clone: Additional DNA sequences in this sample encode the identical CDR3. J is TRBJ2-5 and V is TRBV27; weak D call: TRBD2 (5 bases). The CDR3 has 13 residues. V lost 0 bases to trimming and J lost 5 bases, with 7 bases between them. Per the germline V gene, CDR1 is MNHEY and CDR2 is SMNVEV (reference sequence). DNA of the CDR3: TGTGCCAGCAGTTTATCGGGCGGGGAGACCCAGTACTTC. Translating it yields CASSLSGGETQYF.

The J gene is TRBJ2-1, the V gene TRBV6-2 or TRBV6-3; D may be TRBD2 (6 bases). The CDR3 is 18 residues long. V was pared by 6 bases and J by 0 bases, with 21 bases between. In germline, CDR1 is MNHEY, CDR2 SVGEGT. CDR3 loop: CASSDPPGRSSSYNEQFF. DNA of the CDR3: TGTGCCAGCAGCGACCCTCCAGGGAGGTCTAGCTCCTACAATGAGCAGTTCTTC.

The chain's CDR3 is CASSPLRDRGRGYTF. As DNA, the CDR3 is TGTGCCAGCAGTCCACTCCGGGACAGGGGCCGTGGCTACACCTTC. The gene calls are TRBV28 and TRBJ1-2; 10 nucleotides match TRBD1. Germline V gene data show CDR1 as MDHEN and CDR2 as SYDVKM. Trimming at V came to 5 bases and at J to 7 bases, leaving 10 bases not matched to a gene. This CDR3 spans 15 amino acids.

This chain uses TRBV5-8 with TRBJ2-2; 7 bases fit TRBD1. The CDR3 length is 13 residues. Germline-derived CDR1 and CDR2 are SGHTS and YDEGEE. J was trimmed by 9 bases and V by 4 bases; bases with no gene match: 6. The CDR3 nucleotides read TGTGCCAGCAGCCTTATGACAGGGCGGGAGCTGTTTTTT. This codes for CASSLMTGRELFF.

This clone was counted a single time. The genes are TRBV24-1 and TRBJ1-1, with a possible D match to TRBD1 (6 bases). Per the germline V gene, CDR1 is KGHDR and CDR2 is SFDVKD. V lost 7 bases to trimming and J lost 2 bases, with 10 bases between them. The CDR3 covers 13 residues. In nucleotides, the CDR3 is TGTGCCACCAGAGAACAGGGAAACACTGAAGCTTTCTTT. Translation gives CATREQGNTEAFF.